This T cell receptor beta chain derives from a study of T cell responses to AZD1222 COVID-19 vaccine (dated by TCRdb to the early 2020s). At the level of the whole study: Because spike-specific TCR depth and breadth did not differ between the two schedules, AZD1222 recipients who got a second dose at roughly 4 weeks were pooled with those who got a second dose at roughly 12 weeks. A total of 230 to 250 trial participants underwent TCR sequencing, of whom 200 to 220 had received two doses of AZD1222 and approximately 26 had received two doses of the MenACWY control vaccine. Trial participants were enrolled into age subgroups of 18-55, 56-69 and 70-plus years, which contained around 140, 26 and 57 TCR-sequenced participants, respectively. General findings and caveats noted by the study authors: A significant rise in spike-specific TCR breadth and depth was observed after two AZD1222 doses relative to day 0 and relative to MenACWY recipients. Participants were mostly white British, with more females than males. The authors suggested clonal diversity may have been underestimated. Vaccine-associated CD4 TCRs spanned the whole spike protein, with dominant responses in regions 160-218 and 743-854. Only a handful of AZD1222 recipients were SARS-CoV-2 seropositive at baseline, limiting conclusions about previously exposed vaccinees. The 56-69-year group was small, and its depth increase did not reach significance, likely because of low power. Reportedly, almost half of the unique spike-specific TCRs recognized epitopes lying outside the regions that are mutated in the B.1.351 and B.1.1.7 variants. Because no day 14 peak-response samples were available, the repertoires could be characterized only after the peak T cell response.

The CDR3 regions of human TCRbeta chains were subjected to immunosequencing. The study's own analysis went as follows. Repertoire TCRs were matched against a reference library of SARS-CoV-2-specific TCRs generated with the MIRA antigen-specificity platform. Breadth meant the fraction of unique TCRs that were SARS-CoV-2-associated, whereas depth meant the fraction of total T cells that were SARS-CoV-2-associated. Using the MIRA data, every spike-specific TCR was mapped to the spike region that the TCR reacted to and assigned to either a CD4 or a CD8 class. Log10-transformed breadth and depth values were compared by one-way ANOVA with Sidak's multiple comparisons tests. TCRdb mirrors the immuneACCESS table, restricted to in-frame sequences. Some clones are absent from its copies; in checked studies, under half trace to an unresolved V gene, and the reason for the others is unknown. D and trimming come from the DNA, and the V and J calls and clone size come from that table. The sample includes 55,000 to 70,000 clones, with 88% observed a single time. Clones ranked in the top ten supply around 8% of the sample.

In this sample, this clone turned up many times. Which antigen it targets is not known. Per-base quality was not reported, and no clone a single base away is much larger than it. The CDR3 runs 14 residues from the cysteine to the phenylalanine. The only DNA kept is the CDR3, 42 bases in frame from the first base. Sequences MNHEY (CDR1) and SMNVEV (CDR2) are obtained from the germline V gene (reference sequence). V is cut by 3 bases and J by 3 bases, and the space between the germline ends is 11 bases. The time point label here, explained by the study, means: baseline before first vaccination. Samples from vaccinated people were obtained from the UK trials COV001 and COV002, which included a single-blind randomized controlled phase 2/3 trial of AZD1222 (ChAdOx1 nCoV-19) in healthy adults. Trial participant PBMC samples were collected at day 0 and day 28 after the second dose for TCRbeta chain sequencing.

The starting material was peripheral blood, obtained on day 0 of AZD1222 vaccination. The clonotype was recovered from an adult in good health. The V and J segments used are TRBV27 and TRBJ1-1; matching of 6 bases hints at TRBD1 as the D gene. The CDR3 has the sequence CASSLGGPDTEAFF. The base sequence is TGTGCCAGCAGTTTGGGGGGGCCCGACACTGAAGCTTTCTTT.